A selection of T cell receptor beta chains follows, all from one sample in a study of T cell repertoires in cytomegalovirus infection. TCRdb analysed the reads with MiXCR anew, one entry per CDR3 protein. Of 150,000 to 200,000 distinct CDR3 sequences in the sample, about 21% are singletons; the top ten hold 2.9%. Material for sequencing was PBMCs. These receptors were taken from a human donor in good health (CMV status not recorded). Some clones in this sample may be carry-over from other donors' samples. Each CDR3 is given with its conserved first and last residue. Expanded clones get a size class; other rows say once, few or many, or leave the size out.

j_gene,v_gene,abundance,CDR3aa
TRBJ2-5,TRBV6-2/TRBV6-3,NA,CASGSGETQYF
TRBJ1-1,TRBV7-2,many,CASSPQGRGTEAFF
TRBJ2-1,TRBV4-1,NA,CASSQGFGGGSYNEQFF
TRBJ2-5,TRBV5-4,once,CASSVPGTQETQYF
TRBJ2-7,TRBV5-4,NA,CASSPRAPLETGGEQYF
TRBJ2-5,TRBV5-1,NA,CASSLEFRAQETQYF
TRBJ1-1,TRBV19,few,CASSPRDSRTEAFF
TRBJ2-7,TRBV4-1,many,CASSQDSGQGAYEQYF
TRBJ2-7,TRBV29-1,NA,CSVRQVNSYEQYF
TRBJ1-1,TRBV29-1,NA,CSVGQMNTEAFF
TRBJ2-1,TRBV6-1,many,CASSEKVGPVGNEQFF
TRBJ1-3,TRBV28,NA,CASSLHRGLTGNTIYF
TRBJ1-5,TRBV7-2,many,CASSLAGTNTQHF
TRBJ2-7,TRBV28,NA,CASSPRLAGSYEQYF
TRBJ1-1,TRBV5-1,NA,CASSLDGSFVGTEAFF
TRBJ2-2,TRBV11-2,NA,CASSTASGGNTGELFF
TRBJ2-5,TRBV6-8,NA,CASSARETQYF
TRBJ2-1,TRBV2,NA,CASITSGRSHNEQFF
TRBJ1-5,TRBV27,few,CASSLSPFQPQHF
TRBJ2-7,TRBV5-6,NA,CASSPRGYEQYF
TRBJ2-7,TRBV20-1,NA,CSAPRPASANYEQYF
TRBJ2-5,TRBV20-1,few,CSASGLAAKETQYF
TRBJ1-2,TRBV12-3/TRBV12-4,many,CASSLGYGYTF
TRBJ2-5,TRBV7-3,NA,CASSLGKAETQYF
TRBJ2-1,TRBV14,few,CASSQHGNEQFF
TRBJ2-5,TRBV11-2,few,CASSKDPGQGETQYF
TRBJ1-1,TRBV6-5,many,CASKEGRGTEAFF
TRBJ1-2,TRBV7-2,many,CASSEQPRGDYGYTF
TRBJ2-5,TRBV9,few,CASSVEARKPETQYF
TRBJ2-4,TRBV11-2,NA,CASSPTGGLAGQLAKNIQYF
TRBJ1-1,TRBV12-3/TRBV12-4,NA,CASSLQVRGTEAFF
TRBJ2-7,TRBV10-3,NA,CAISDPGQFYEQYF
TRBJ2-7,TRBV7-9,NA,CASSGRDEQYF
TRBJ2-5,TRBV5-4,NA,CASSLAQRETQYF
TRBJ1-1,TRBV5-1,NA,CASSLYSPENTEAFF
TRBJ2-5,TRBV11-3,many,CASSGSGRGETQYF
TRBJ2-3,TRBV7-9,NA,CASSFSGADTQYF
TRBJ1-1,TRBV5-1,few,CASSPWEKMNTEAFF
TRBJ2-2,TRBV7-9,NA,CASSSGSRVTGELFF
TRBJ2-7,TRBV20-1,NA,CSARGGLAVDYEQYF
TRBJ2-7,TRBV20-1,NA,CSARDPYRTYEQYF
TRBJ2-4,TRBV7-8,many,CASSLHLQGGTIQYF
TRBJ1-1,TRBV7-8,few,CASSLGQGNAFF